The sequence of this TCR beta chain was determined in a study of graft-versus-host responses after intestinal transplantation. Profiled with immunoSEQ multiplex PCR; TCRdb holds only in-frame clones, not every one. Here the sample spans about 7,400 clones, under 40% being singletons. The plating included around 200,000 irradiated, violet-dye-labeled stimulator cells together with around 200,000 CFSE-labeled responder cells. The germline V gene has CDR1 SGHNT and CDR2 YYREEE (reference sequence). The CDR3 sequence is 15 residues long. The ends were cut back, 1 base at V and 2 bases at J, with 13 bases in the middle.

This sequence was found in a human patient who was an organ donor for intestinal transplantation. This chain links TRBV5-4 with TRBJ2-7; no reliable D call. The starting material was alloreactive CD4+ T cells from a mixed lymphocyte reaction culture, obtained before transplantation. Regarding subset: CFSE-low proliferating T cells sorted from approximately 6-day pre-transplant mixed lymphocyte reaction (GvH or HvG direction). The CDR3 here is CASSLSETITYEQYF. In DNA, the CDR3 is TGTGCCAGCAGCTTGTCGGAGACGATTACCTACGAGCAGTACTTC.